These 11 T cell receptor beta chains originate from one sample sequenced in a study of regulatory T cells in long-lasting Graves disease. Arm-PCR of CDR3 regions and iRepertoire HTBI primers were the basis on which TCR beta libraries were built. One entry per CDR3 protein, called by TCRdb with MiXCR from the multiplex PCR reads. Among around 340,000 distinct CDR3 sequences listed, 15% to 20% were seen once. Time point in this sample: persistent/refractory GD, antithyroid drugs over 5 years with positive TRAb. TCR sequences were obtained from RNA taken from PBMCs. Sequences were derived from peripheral blood mononuclear cells (PBMCs), sampled when the disease was refractory, from a patient treated with antithyroid drugs. These receptors all come from a female donor with Graves disease.

Many counts were recorded for this clonotype. The chain carries TRBV20-1 and TRBJ1-1; maybe TRBD1 (5 bases). The CDR3 totals 13 residues. Germline V lookup: CDR1 DFQATT, CDR2 SNEGSKA (reference sequence). Trimming removed 4 bases from V and 7 bases from J, with 16 bases in between. CDR3 nucleotides: TGCAGTGCTACAAGACAGAGCCCAAATGAAGCTTTCTTT. This codes for CSATRQSPNEAFF.

The sample holds a few counts of this clonotype. The chain joins TRBV6-1 to TRBJ1-2; 8 bases are a match to TRBD1. Germline loops: CDR1 MNHNS, CDR2 SASEGT. Losses at the gene ends were 5 bases for V and 4 bases for J; bases not matched to a gene: 9. The CDR3 loop spans 15 amino acids. The CDR3 bases are TGTGCCAGCAGTAAGGACCCAGGGGGCCGCTATGGCTACACCTTC. Its protein is CASSKDPGGRYGYTF.

This clonotype came up many times. The V call is TRBV12-3 or TRBV12-4, the J call TRBJ1-2; perhaps TRBD1 as D (5 bases). The CDR3 consists of 16 residues. V dropped 6 bases and J dropped 4 bases, with 21 bases sitting between them. The CDR3, as DNA: TGTGCCAGCAGCCCATCGGGGGGGACGGCTGGCTATGGCTACACCTTC. Its translation is CASSPSGGTAGYGYTF.

The chain couples TRBV14 to TRBJ1-1; D not resolved. The CDR3 is 13 residues long. Germline CDR1 SGHDN, CDR2 FVKESK. V lost 6 bases, J lost 5 bases, and 13 bases lay in between. The CDR3 protein is CASSGRRRTEAFF. Written as DNA, the CDR3 is TGTGCCAGCAGTGGACGGCGGCGAACTGAAGCTTTCTTT.

The chain combines TRBV9 with TRBJ2-7, with 8 bases aligning to TRBD1. With 0 bases clipped from V and 2 bases from J, the junction kept 10 bases outside the gene matches. CDR3 length: 17 amino acids. From germline, CDR1 is SGDLS and CDR2 YYNGEE. This chain's CDR3 is CASSVAPGGAPTYEQYF. The CDR3 DNA follows: TGTGCCAGCAGCGTAGCTCCAGGGGGCGCCCCGACCTACGAGCAGTACTTC.

This clonotype was picked up many times. This chain joins TRBV12-3 or TRBV12-4 and TRBJ1-2; D is unclear. CDR3 length: 14 residues. Trimming pared 7 bases from V and 7 bases from J, leaving 19 bases between. The CDR3 bases are TGTGCCAGCAACCTAGGCCTCGGGATCGGTGGCTACACCTTC. Residues: CASNLGLGIGGYTF.

Details on this clonotype: Given a much more abundant clone one base away, this may be a read error. The chain is built from TRBV10-3 and TRBJ2-7; D gene uncertain. Germline V gene sequence: CDR1 ENHRY, CDR2 SYGVKD. This CDR3 has 12 residues. Trimming removed 4 bases at V and 4 bases at J, with 8 bases between. The CDR3 sequence: CAISGSEYEQYF. In nucleotides, the CDR3 is TGTGCCATCAGTGGGTCGGAGTACGAGCAGTACTTC.

Many counts were recorded for this clonotype. The rearrangement links TRBV7-8 to TRBJ1-4; TRBD1 might be the D (6 bases). The CDR3 is 16 residues long. Germline CDR1 SGHVS, CDR2 FQNEAQ. Trimming removed 4 bases at V and 2 bases at J, with 14 bases between. CDR3 residues: CASSSNRVATNEKLFF. CDR3 in DNA: TGTGCCAGCAGCTCAAACAGGGTTGCTACTAATGAAAAACTGTTTTTT.

This clonotype was recorded many times. The rearrangement uses TRBV12-3 or TRBV12-4 and TRBJ1-1; perhaps TRBD1 as D (5 bases). Trimming shortened V by 2 bases and J by 2 bases, and 9 bases separated the two germline ends. The CDR3 totals 14 residues. Here the CDR3 DNA reads TGTGCCAGCAGTTTAAGCCGGGGCAACACTGAAGCTTTCTTT. Its translation: CASSLSRGNTEAFF.

This clonotype has a count of ten or more. The rearrangement links TRBV28 to TRBJ2-7; no clear D gene. This CDR3 is built from 11 residues. The germline CDR1 and CDR2 sequences are MDHEN and SYDVKM. V was clipped by 5 bases and J by 7 bases, with 9 bases between them. The CDR3 protein is CASSLRAEQYF. In DNA, the CDR3 is TGTGCCAGCAGTCTTCGGGCAGAGCAGTACTTC.

For the CDR3, the DNA is TGTGCCAGCAGTTTACCAGGACCGCTCTACGAGCAGTACTTC. This codes for CASSLPGPLYEQYF. This chain links TRBV28 with TRBJ2-7, with D unclear. This CDR3 spans 14 amino acids. Germline V gene data show CDR1 as MDHEN and CDR2 as SYDVKM. Trimming took off 2 bases at V and 3 bases at J, with 11 bases between the two ends.